This T cell receptor beta chain was recovered during a study of blood T cell repertoires in COVID-19. Study in general: Researchers got acute and convalescent COVID-19 samples from the United States, Italy and Spain. Sample material is recorded as cDNA or gDNA derived from T cells, B-cell-depleted T cells, or PBMCs.

Study processing details: Amplification with reference gene primers provided the estimates of nucleated cell counts. Using immunoSEQ multiplex PCR, the repertoire was profiled, and TCRdb retains in-frame clones only, with some absent. The V and J calls and clone size were taken over from that table, and D and trimming were inferred from the DNA. The sample has about 36,000 clones; roughly 73% are singletons. Germline V gene lookup returns CDR1 LNHDA and CDR2 SQIVND (reference sequence). V was shortened by 1 base and J by 6 bases, with 4 bases between the two germline ends. This CDR3 comprises 12 residues. This clone was recorded once.

The source of this sequence is a man in his fifties or sixties with acute or convalescent COVID-19. The chain links TRBV19 to TRBJ1-5; D uncertain. The sequenced sample consisted of peripheral blood. The CDR3 bases are TGTGCCAGTAGTATAGCAGGTCAGCCCCAGCATTTT. Residues: CASSIAGQPQHF.